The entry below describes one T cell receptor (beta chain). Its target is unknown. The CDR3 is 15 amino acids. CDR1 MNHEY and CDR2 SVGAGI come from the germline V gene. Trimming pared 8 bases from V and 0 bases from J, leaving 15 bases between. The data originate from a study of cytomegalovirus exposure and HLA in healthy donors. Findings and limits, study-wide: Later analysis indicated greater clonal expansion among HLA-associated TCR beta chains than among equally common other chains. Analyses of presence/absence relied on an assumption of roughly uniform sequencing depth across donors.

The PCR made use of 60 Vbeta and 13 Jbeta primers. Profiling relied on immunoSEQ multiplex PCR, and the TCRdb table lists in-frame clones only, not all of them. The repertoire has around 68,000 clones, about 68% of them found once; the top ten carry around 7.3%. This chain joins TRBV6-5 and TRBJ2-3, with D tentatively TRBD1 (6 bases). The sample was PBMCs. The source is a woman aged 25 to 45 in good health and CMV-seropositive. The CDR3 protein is CASRIYTGSTDTQYF. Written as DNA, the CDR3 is TGTGCCAGCCGCATCTACACAGGGAGCACAGATACGCAGTATTTT.